A selection of T cell receptor beta chains follows, all from one sample in a study of a mutant IDH1 vaccine in newly diagnosed glioma. Sequencing used immunoSEQ multiplex PCR; TCRdb keeps in-frame clones, though not all of them. The sample lists about 67,000 clones, about 86% occurring once. The material was peripheral blood mononuclear cells (PBMCs), obtained from a glioma patient treated with radiotherapy, temozolomide or both. These receptors were obtained from a woman aged 18-29 years with glioma. Some clones in this sample may be carry-over from other donors' samples. CDR3s include the opening cysteine and the closing phenylalanine or tryptophan. Fields, in order: D gene, V gene, J gene, clone size, CDR3 protein, CDR3 DNA. D genes are given only for firm matches. For some rows the clone size is stated as once, few or many, or as a class when expanded; others skip it.

-	TRBV9	TRBJ1-2	-	CASSPGIAGGYTF	TGTGCCAGCAGCCCCGGGATCGCGGGAGGCTACACCTTC
-	TRBV6-6	TRBJ1-4	-	CASSESGNKLFF	TGTGCCAGCAGTGAGTCTGGAAACAAACTGTTTTTT
-	TRBV13	TRBJ1-1	few	CASSLRGRNTEAFF	TGTGCCAGCAGCTTACGGGGCAGGAACACTGAAGCTTTCTTT
-	TRBV25-1	TRBJ2-3	-	CASSEFWEDTQYF	TGTGCCAGCAGTGAATTCTGGGAGGATACGCAGTATTTT
-	TRBV5-4	TRBJ2-3	-	CASSSPTNTQYF	TGTGCCAGCAGCTCCCCAACAAATACGCAGTATTTT
TRBD1	TRBV9	TRBJ2-2	-	CASSGRQGATGELFF	TGTGCCAGCAGCGGCCGACAGGGTGCCACCGGGGAGCTGTTTTTT
-	TRBV4-2	TRBJ1-3	once	CASSQDPHGTSGNTIYF	TGTGCCAGCAGCCAAGATCCCCATGGAACCTCTGGAAACACCATATATTTT
-	TRBV11-1	TRBJ1-1	-	CASSLSSGVGTEAFF	TGTGCCAGCAGCTTAAGTTCGGGGGTGGGAACTGAAGCTTTCTTT
-	TRBV5-1	TRBJ1-1	-	CASSFRDSPAVNTEAFF	TGCGCCAGCAGCTTCAGGGACTCCCCCGCGGTGAACACTGAAGCTTTCTTT
TRBD2	TRBV6-1	TRBJ2-2	-	CASSALGAGGYTGELFF	TGTGCCAGCAGTGCGTTGGGGGCGGGAGGGTACACCGGGGAGCTGTTTTTT
-	TRBV15	TRBJ2-6	-	CATSRDSTNSGANVLTF	TGTGCCACCAGCCGAGACAGTACAAACTCTGGGGCCAACGTCCTGACTTTC
TRBD2	TRBV5-7	TRBJ2-5	-	CASDQRREGETQYF	TGTGCCAGCGACCAGCGACGGGAGGGAGAGACCCAGTACTTC
TRBD2	TRBV9	TRBJ2-1	-	CASSVSGSGNEQFF	TGTGCCAGCAGCGTTAGCGGGAGCGGCAATGAGCAGTTCTTC
-	TRBV19	TRBJ2-2	-	CASSIATDTGELFF	TGTGCCAGTAGTATAGCCACGGACACCGGGGAGCTGTTTTTT
TRBD2	TRBV9	TRBJ2-7	-	CASSALGTSGSYEQYF	TGTGCCAGCAGCGCCTTAGGGACTAGCGGGAGCTACGAGCAGTACTTC
-	TRBV29-1	TRBJ2-2	-	CSVDRDRTGELFF	TGCAGCGTTGATAGGGATCGCACCGGGGAGCTGTTTTTT
TRBD1	TRBV7-9	TRBJ1-1	-	CASSDNRGPGEVLF	TGTGCCAGCAGCGACAACAGGGGACCGGGAGAGGTACTCTTT
TRBD1	TRBV19	TRBJ1-5	-	CASRAGQMNQPQHF	TGTGCCAGTAGGGCGGGACAGATGAATCAGCCCCAGCATTTT
TRBD2	TRBV29-1	TRBJ2-7	-	CSVEVASGTYEQYF	TGCAGCGTCGAGGTGGCTAGCGGAACCTACGAGCAGTACTTC
TRBD2	TRBV6-5	TRBJ2-1	-	CASSLTGTSGRLEQFF	TGTGCCAGCAGTTTAACCGGGACTAGCGGGAGACTCGAGCAGTTCTTC
TRBD1	TRBV5-4	TRBJ1-1	-	CASSSTGGTEAFF	TGTGCCAGCAGTTCCACAGGGGGCACTGAAGCTTTCTTT
-	TRBV11-2	TRBJ1-1	-	CASSLDPKTEAFF	TGTGCCAGCAGCTTAGATCCAAAAACTGAAGCTTTCTTT
-	TRBV9	TRBJ2-2	once	CASSPAVVPGELFF	TGTGCCAGCAGCCCCGCGGTGGTTCCCGGGGAGCTGTTTTTT
TRBD2	TRBV28	TRBJ2-1	-	CASRTGLAPYNEQFF	TGTGCCAGCAGAACGGGACTAGCGCCTTACAATGAGCAGTTCTTC
-	TRBV6-1	TRBJ1-2	-	CASYLREFTF	TGTGCCAGCTACCTCAGGGAGTTCACCTTC
-	TRBV5-1	TRBJ2-3	-	CASSSGQRTDTQYF	TGCGCCAGCAGCTCGGGACAACGCACAGATACGCAGTATTTT
TRBD1	TRBV7-8	TRBJ1-5	-	CASSPLGAGGYQPQHF	TGTGCCAGCAGCCCGCTGGGGGCAGGGGGTTATCAGCCCCAGCATTTT
-	TRBV29-1	TRBJ2-3	-	CSVPRRVSTDTQYF	TGCAGCGTTCCCCGCAGGGTGAGCACAGATACGCAGTATTTT
-	TRBV7-9	TRBJ1-3	-	CASSPGLGAGNTIYF	TGTGCCAGCAGCCCCGGGCTTGGGGCAGGAAACACCATATATTTT
-	TRBV5-4	TRBJ2-7	-	CASSLGLGTYEQYF	TGTGCCAGCAGCTTGGGTTTGGGGACCTACGAGCAGTACTTC
-	TRBV4-1	TRBJ1-6	-	CASSQGYNSPLHF	TGCGCCAGCAGCCAAGGATATAATTCACCCCTCCACTTT
TRBD2	TRBV7-2	TRBJ2-3	-	CASSFPGLAKDTQYF	TGTGCCAGCAGCTTCCCGGGACTAGCAAAAGATACGCAGTATTTT
-	TRBV7-6	TRBJ2-1	-	CASSVSASPFNEQFF	TGTGCCAGCAGCGTGAGTGCTAGCCCATTCAATGAGCAGTTCTTC
-	TRBV13	TRBJ2-7	-	CASSLRGNEQYF	TGTGCCAGCAGCTTAAGAGGGAACGAGCAGTACTTC
-	TRBV7-9	TRBJ1-4	-	CASSRTAYNEKLFF	TGTGCCAGCAGTCGGACAGCTTATAATGAAAAACTGTTTTTT
-	TRBV6-6	TRBJ1-2	-	CASTSGYGYTF	TGTGCCAGCACCTCAGGGTACGGCTACACCTTC
-	TRBV19	TRBJ1-2	-	CASSTRRRGAYGYTF	TGTGCCAGTAGTACTCGACGGCGGGGTGCCTATGGCTACACCTTC
TRBD2	TRBV29-1	TRBJ2-4	-	CSGGTSQKNIQYF	TGCAGCGGGGGGACTAGCCAGAAAAACATTCAGTACTTC
TRBD2	TRBV7-8	TRBJ2-7	once	CASSLGAGPYEQYF	TGTGCCAGCAGCTTAGGAGCGGGACCCTACGAGCAGTACTTC
TRBD2	TRBV7-2	TRBJ2-2	-	CASSSGLAGGMTGELFF	TGTGCCAGCAGCTCTGGACTAGCGGGGGGGATGACCGGGGAGCTGTTTTTT
TRBD1	TRBV2	TRBJ1-5	-	CASTRGDQPQHF	TGTGCCAGCACCAGGGGGGACCAGCCCCAGCATTTT
TRBD1	TRBV10-1	TRBJ2-5	-	CASSERTGRETQYF	TGCGCCAGCAGTGAAAGGACAGGGCGAGAGACCCAGTACTTC
-	TRBV7-6	TRBJ1-6	few	CASSFGGQGSPLHF	TGTGCCAGCAGCTTCGGGGGCCAGGGTTCACCCCTCCACTTT
TRBD1	TRBV29-1	TRBJ2-2	-	CSVQTGAGGELFF	TGCAGCGTACAGACAGGGGCGGGCGGGGAGCTGTTTTTT
-	TRBV10-1	TRBJ2-7	-	CASSESKYEQYF	TGCGCCAGCAGTGAGTCGAAGTACGAGCAGTACTTC
-	TRBV15	TRBJ1-1	-	CATSRVSGGGGAAFF	TGTGCCACCAGCAGAGTATCCGGGGGCGGGGGAGCGGCTTTCTTT
TRBD1	TRBV7-8	TRBJ2-5	-	CASSPLGGGQETQYF	TGTGCCAGCAGCCCACTAGGGGGCGGTCAAGAGACCCAGTACTTC
TRBD1	TRBV2	TRBJ1-5	-	CASSDIWDSGDSNQPQHF	TGTGCCAGCAGTGATATATGGGACAGCGGTGATAGCAATCAGCCCCAGCATTTT
TRBD2	TRBV5-1	TRBJ2-7	-	CASSSGLAGSYEQYF	TGCGCCAGCAGCTCGGGACTAGCGGGGTCCTACGAGCAGTACTTC
-	TRBV7-9	TRBJ1-1	-	CASSFPQGLDTEAFF	TGTGCCAGCAGCTTCCCTCAGGGGTTGGACACTGAAGCTTTCTTT
TRBD1	TRBV5-1	TRBJ1-1	-	CASSPGQGHTEAFF	TGCGCCAGCAGCCCAGGACAGGGACACACTGAAGCTTTCTTT
-	TRBV5-4	TRBJ2-4	-	CASSPFDGKNIQYF	TGTGCCAGCAGTCCCTTTGACGGCAAAAACATTCAGTACTTC
-	TRBV6-1	TRBJ2-7	-	CASSESDRPYEQYF	TGTGCCAGCAGCGAATCGGACCGTCCCTACGAGCAGTACTTC
TRBD1	TRBV7-9	TRBJ1-4	-	CASSPLTGELEKLFF	TGTGCCAGCAGCCCGTTGACAGGGGAGTTGGAAAAACTGTTTTTT
-	TRBV30	TRBJ2-3	-	CAWSPADPRTDTQYF	TGTGCCTGGAGTCCAGCGGACCCTCGCACAGATACGCAGTATTTT
-	TRBV27	TRBJ1-2	-	CASSTGSSGYTF	TGTGCCAGCAGTACAGGGTCATCTGGCTACACCTTC
TRBD1	TRBV10-3	TRBJ2-3	once	CAISVTGALDTQYF	TGTGCCATCAGCGTAACAGGGGCATTAGATACGCAGTATTTT
-	TRBV5-1	TRBJ2-5	-	CASSLGEETQYF	TGCGCCAGCAGCTTAGGGGAAGAGACCCAGTACTTC
TRBD1	TRBV19	TRBJ1-2	-	CASRTGASGYTF	TGTGCCAGTCGGACAGGGGCGAGTGGCTACACCTTC